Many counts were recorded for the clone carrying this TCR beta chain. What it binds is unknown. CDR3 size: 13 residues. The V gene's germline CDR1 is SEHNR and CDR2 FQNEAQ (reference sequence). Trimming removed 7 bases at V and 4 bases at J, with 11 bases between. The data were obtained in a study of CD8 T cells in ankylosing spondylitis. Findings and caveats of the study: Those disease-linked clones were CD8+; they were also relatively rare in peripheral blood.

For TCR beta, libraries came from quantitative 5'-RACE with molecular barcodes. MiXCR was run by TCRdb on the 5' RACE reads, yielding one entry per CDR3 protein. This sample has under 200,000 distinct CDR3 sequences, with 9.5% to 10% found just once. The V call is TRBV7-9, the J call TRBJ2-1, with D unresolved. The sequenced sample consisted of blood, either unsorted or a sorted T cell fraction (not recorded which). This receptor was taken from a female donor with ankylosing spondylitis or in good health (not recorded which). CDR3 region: CASKAPSYNEQFF. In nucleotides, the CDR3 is TGTGCCAGCAAGGCCCCCTCTTACAATGAGCAGTTCTTC.